This entry lists 32 T cell receptor beta chains sequenced from one sample in a study of shared clonotypes between healthy human individuals. CD45RO negativity and positive selection for CCR7 defined naive CD8 cells, a population that excluded terminally differentiated effector memory CD45RA+ cells. Method: immunoSEQ multiplex PCR; TCRdb's copy keeps in-frame clones and lacks some. The table lists 550,000 to 750,000 clones, nearly 97% of them singletons. Sequenced input: naive CD8+ T cells sorted from blood. The receptors stem from a woman aged 25 to 39 in good health.

The chain combines TRBV28 with TRBJ2-3; D is undetermined. This CDR3 has 17 amino acids. From germline, CDR1 is MDHEN and CDR2 SYDVKM. Trimming left V 3 bases short and J 3 bases short, with 19 bases between. The CDR3 reads CASSLALGKARTDTQYF. In nucleotides, the CDR3 is TGTGCCAGCAGTTTGGCTTTGGGAAAGGCCCGGACAGATACGCAGTATTTT.

This clone appeared a single time. The V gene is TRBV15, the J gene TRBJ2-7; TRBD2 aligns across 11 bases. The CDR3 has 16 residues. The V gene's germline CDR1 is LNHNV and CDR2 YYDKDF (reference sequence). V lost 0 bases and J lost 6; bases outside the gene matches: 7. The CDR3: CATSRDSSGRALEQYF. The DNA for the CDR3 is TGTGCCACCAGCAGAGATAGTAGCGGGAGGGCCCTCGAGCAGTACTTC.

This sequence joins TRBV30 and TRBJ1-5; a weak D match, TRBD1 (6 bases). V shed 4 bases and J shed 8 bases, with 18 bases lying between them. The CDR3 is 14 residues long. Germline V gene lookup returns CDR1 GTSNPN and CDR2 SVGIG (reference sequence). The CDR3, as DNA: TGTGCCTGGAACGGGGGCCTAGGGGGTGAGCCCCAGCATTTT. It yields the protein CAWNGGLGGEPQHF.

The chain links TRBV27 to TRBJ2-7; TRBD2 matches 11 bases. This CDR3 contains 16 residues. Germline CDR1 reads MNHEY; CDR2 reads SMNVEV (reference sequence). Losses at the gene ends were 6 bases for V and 7 bases for J; bases not matched to a gene: 14. CDR3: CASSQRAGLAAREQYF. CDR3 DNA sequence: TGTGCCAGCAGCCAACGTGCGGGACTAGCGGCGAGGGAGCAGTACTTC.

The rearrangement uses TRBV28 and TRBJ2-3, with 11 bases aligning to TRBD2. The ends lost 4 bases at V and 8 bases at J; junction bases unmatched: 17. The CDR3 runs to 18 residues. Germline V gene lookup returns CDR1 MDHEN and CDR2 SYDVKM. CDR3 bases: TGTGCCAGCAGTTATTCACGGACTAGCGGGCAGTTTACCAGTACGCAGTATTTT. Its translation is CASSYSRTSGQFTSTQYF.

The chain recombines TRBV15 with TRBJ2-1; 9 bases align to TRBD2. Germline trimming cut 6 bases from V and 8 bases from J; bases unmatched to any gene: 11. Looked up from germline, CDR1 is LNHNV and CDR2 is YYDKDF (reference sequence). This CDR3 region has 15 residues. The CDR3 DNA reads as TGTGCCACCAGTCAGTTCGCGGGAGGGCCCGATGAGCAGTTCTTC. Protein sequence: CATSQFAGGPDEQFF.

This clone was seen a single time. This chain uses TRBV7-6 with TRBJ2-7; 7 bases are shared with TRBD2. J was trimmed by 5 bases and V by 4 bases; bases with no gene match: 8. This CDR3 is 14 amino acids long. In germline, CDR1 is SGHVS, CDR2 FNYEAQ. This CDR3 reads CASSSIGAGDEQYF. The DNA of the CDR3 is TGTGCCAGCAGCTCTATAGGGGCGGGGGACGAGCAGTACTTC.

V usage is TRBV7-9 and J usage is TRBJ2-1; a weak D match, TRBD1 (5 bases). V was trimmed by 5 bases and J by 0 bases, leaving 17 bases between them. Looked up from germline, CDR1 is SEHNR and CDR2 is FQNEAQ (reference sequence). CDR3 size: 17 residues. The CDR3 reads CASSLLWGRSSYNEQFF. In DNA, the CDR3 is TGTGCCAGCAGCCTTTTGTGGGGCCGCAGCTCCTACAATGAGCAGTTCTTC.

This clone showed up just once. This rearrangement joins TRBV9 to TRBJ2-1; D gene uncertain. CDR3 length: 18 amino acids. The germline V and J ends were trimmed by 0 bases and 5 bases, with 21 bases remaining between them. CDR1 and CDR2 from the germline V gene are SGDLS and YYNGEE. As DNA, the CDR3 is TGTGCCAGCAGCGTAGACCCCCCTTGGGCGGTTTCCCACAATGAGCAGTTCTTC. This codes for CASSVDPPWAVSHNEQFF.

The gene calls are TRBV25-1 and TRBJ2-1; maybe TRBD2 (6 bases). Germline lookup yields CDR1 MGHDK and CDR2 SYGVNS. V dropped 1 base and J dropped 4 bases, with 8 bases sitting between them. The CDR3 has 14 residues. CDR3 in amino acids: CASSEWRGYNEQFF. CDR3 bases: TGTGCCAGCAGTGAATGGCGGGGATACAATGAGCAGTTCTTC.

The V call is TRBV28, the J call TRBJ1-2; the D gene is possibly TRBD1 (6 bases). Trimming removed 2 bases from V and 4 bases from J, with 8 bases in between. The CDR3 is 13 amino acids. Germline CDR1 reads MDHEN; CDR2 reads SYDVKM. In DNA, the CDR3 is TGTGCCAGCAGTTTACAGGGGAGCTATGGCTACACCTTC. It specifies CASSLQGSYGYTF.

The J gene is TRBJ2-2, the V gene TRBV4-1; D might be TRBD2 (5 bases). This CDR3 contains 18 residues. V lost 0 bases to trimming and J lost 3 bases, with 17 bases between them. Germline V CDR1 and CDR2: MGHRA, YSYEKL. CDR3 nucleotide sequence: TGCGCCAGCAGCCAAGATCCGAAGGCGGGTTTTGACACCGGGGAGCTGTTTTTT. It yields the protein CASSQDPKAGFDTGELFF.

The V and J genes are TRBV2 and TRBJ1-5, with D possibly matching TRBD1 (6 bases). The germline V gene encodes CDR1 SNHLY and CDR2 FYNNEI. The length of the CDR3 is 13 residues. With 6 bases removed from V and 10 bases from J, the gap between germline ends came to 16 bases. CDR3 nucleotide sequence: TGTGCCAGCAGGAAGGACAGCCTAGAACCCCAGCATTTT. Protein sequence: CASRKDSLEPQHF.

This clone was counted once. The V call is TRBV2, the J call TRBJ1-5; 9 positions agree with TRBD1. This CDR3 contains 14 residues. Trimming cost V 6 bases and J 6 bases; bases outside gene matches: 6. Germline CDR1 SNHLY, CDR2 FYNNEI. The CDR3 spells CASRGGQGAQPQHF. For the CDR3, the DNA is TGTGCCAGCAGGGGGGGACAGGGCGCTCAGCCCCAGCATTTT.

The rearrangement joins TRBV27 to TRBJ2-2; D is undetermined. This CDR3 comprises 12 residues. Trimming removed 4 bases at V and 7 bases at J, with 7 bases between. The germline V gene has CDR1 MNHEY and CDR2 SMNVEV (reference sequence). The CDR3 sequence is CASSSGVGELFF. The CDR3 coding sequence is TGTGCCAGCAGTTCTGGGGTCGGGGAGCTGTTTTTT.

V usage is TRBV4-1 and J usage is TRBJ1-5; D not resolved. V gave up 1 base and J gave up 7 bases, with 17 bases separating them. CDR1 is MGHRA and CDR2 is YSYEKL in the germline V gene. The CDR3 covers 16 residues. The CDR3 spells CASSQGGGGSDQPQHF. CDR3 sequence (DNA): TGCGCCAGCAGCCAAGGGGGAGGTGGTTCGGACCAGCCCCAGCATTTT.

In this sample, this clone turned up once. This rearrangement joins TRBV14 to TRBJ2-2; TRBD1 might be the D (6 bases). V was cut by 4 bases and J by 7 bases, with 13 bases left in between. The germline V gene encodes CDR1 SGHDN and CDR2 FVKESK. This CDR3 is 14 amino acids long. CDR3 sequence (DNA): TGTGCCAGCAGCCCAGAGGGCAGGGGCGGGGAGCTGTTTTTT. This gives the protein CASSPEGRGGELFF. Together with reference TRBV14 and TRBJ2-2, the CDR3 gives the full variable domain: EAGVTQFPSHSVIEKGQTVTLRCDPISGHDNLYWYRRVMGKEIKFLLHFVKESKQDESGMPNNRFLAERTGGTYSTLKVQPAELEDSGVYFCASSPEGRGGELFFGEGSRLTVL.

This rearrangement joins TRBV23-1 to TRBJ1-5, with D possibly TRBD1 on 6 matching bases. Being an ORF, TRBV23-1 has a function that is uncertain. The V gene lost 3 bases and the J gene lost 0 bases, with 6 bases spanning the gap. The CDR3 consists of 14 residues. The CDR3 DNA sequence: TGCGCCAGCAGTCAGACAGGTAGCAATCAGCCCCAGCATTTT. The encoded protein is CASSQTGSNQPQHF.

This clone appeared a single time. In DNA form, the CDR3 reads TGTGCCAGCAGTGAACACTTGGCTAGTCAGGAGACCCAGTACTTC. Its protein product is CASSEHLASQETQYF. The chain carries TRBV13 and TRBJ2-5; D is uncertain. The germline CDR1 and CDR2 sequences are PRHDT and FYEKMQ (reference sequence). The CDR3 length is 15 residues. Trimming stripped 6 bases from V and 5 bases from J, with 19 bases between.

The chain is built from TRBV28 and TRBJ2-1, with D hard to call. This CDR3 region has 12 residues. Trimming shortened V by 2 bases and J by 8 bases, and 7 bases separated the two germline ends. Germline loops: CDR1 MDHEN, CDR2 SYDVKM. The CDR3 loop is CASSLLWDEQFF. The CDR3 DNA follows: TGTGCCAGCAGTTTACTGTGGGATGAGCAGTTCTTC.

A remark on this clone: The sample has other DNA sequences that encode this CDR3 too. This chain joins TRBV27 and TRBJ1-5; D unclear. This CDR3 is 14 amino acids long. The V gene lost 5 bases and the J gene lost 1 base, with 9 bases spanning the gap. Looked up from germline, CDR1 is MNHEY and CDR2 is SMNVEV (reference sequence). This CDR3 is CASSLLGSNQPQHF. CDR3 nucleotide sequence: TGTGCCAGCAGTCTTTTGGGGAGCAATCAGCCCCAGCATTTT.

The gene calls are TRBV13 and TRBJ2-7; D might be TRBD2 (6 bases). CDR3 length equals 13 residues. The V end lost 5 bases, the J end lost 4 bases, and 12 bases lay between the germline ends. CDR1 and CDR2 from the germline V gene are PRHDT and FYEKMQ (reference sequence). This CDR3 is CASSPGAGYEQYF. For the CDR3, the DNA is TGTGCCAGCAGCCCCGGGGCGGGGTACGAGCAGTACTTC.

Worth noting for this clone: The sample has other DNA sequences that encode this CDR3 too. The chain joins TRBV13 to TRBJ1-1; 8 nucleotides line up with TRBD1. Per the germline V gene, CDR1 is PRHDT and CDR2 is FYEKMQ (reference sequence). This CDR3 has 15 residues. With 0 bases clipped from V and 2 bases from J, the junction kept 2 bases outside the gene matches. In DNA form, the CDR3 reads TGTGCCAGCAGCTTAGGTGGACAGGGCAACACTGAAGCTTTCTTT. Translation gives CASSLGGQGNTEAFF.

The chain couples TRBV11-2 to TRBJ2-7, with no clear D. The CDR3 covers 11 residues. The germline gives CDR1 SGHAT, CDR2 FQNNGV. The V gene lost 3 bases and the J gene lost 7 bases, with 7 bases spanning the gap. The CDR3: CASSLKGEQYF. The CDR3 coding sequence is TGTGCCAGCAGCTTGAAAGGTGAGCAGTACTTC.

This rearrangement joins TRBV7-8 to TRBJ1-1, with D perhaps matching TRBD1 (5 bases). CDR3 length equals 14 residues. CDR1 and CDR2 (germline): SGHVS, FQNEAQ. Trimming took off 5 bases at V and 7 bases at J, with 17 bases between the two ends. CDR3 coding DNA: TGTGCCAGCAGCCCACAGGCTCTGGGAGGTGAAGCTTTCTTT. Its protein is CASSPQALGGEAFF.

V usage is TRBV5-4 and J usage is TRBJ1-1; possible D gene TRBD1, 5 bases. The CDR3 has 13 residues. The germline V and J ends were trimmed by 1 base and 7 bases, with 11 bases remaining between them. Germline-derived CDR1 and CDR2 are SGHNT and YYREEE (reference sequence). CDR3 loop: CASSLFGGLEAFF. CDR3 nucleotides: TGTGCCAGCAGCTTGTTCGGGGGACTTGAAGCTTTCTTT.

The genes are TRBV9 and TRBJ2-1; TRBD1 aligns across 8 bases. Per germline, CDR1 SGDLS and CDR2 YYNGEE. The J segment lost 2 bases and the V segment lost 3 bases, leaving 10 bases of the junction unmatched. The CDR3 extends over 17 amino acids. CDR3 nucleotides: TGTGCCAGCAGCGACGCCGCCGGGACAGGAACCTACAATGAGCAGTTCTTC. Translating it yields CASSDAAGTGTYNEQFF.

V is TRBV6-5 and J is TRBJ2-7, with 11 bases that match TRBD1. The trim removed 7 bases at V and 3 bases at J, leaving 8 bases unmatched. This CDR3 region has 15 residues. Germline CDR1 and CDR2: MNHEY and SVGAGI. CDR3 sequence reads: CASTGPGTGGYEQYF. The CDR3 DNA reads as TGTGCCAGCACCGGACCCGGGACAGGGGGCTACGAGCAGTACTTC.

CDR3 DNA: TGTGCCAGCAGCCTACGTCAGGGGTCCCCGTACCAAGAGACCCAGTACTTC. This codes for CASSLRQGSPYQETQYF. V is TRBV7-9 and J is TRBJ2-5; weak D call: TRBD1 (6 bases). V lost 5 bases, J lost 0 bases, and 19 bases lay in between. Germline V gene data show CDR1 as SEHNR and CDR2 as FQNEAQ (reference sequence). The CDR3 covers 17 residues. Filled out from reference TRBV7-9 and TRBJ2-5, the complete variable domain reads DTGVSQNPRHKITKRGQNVTFRCDPISEHNRLYWYRQTLGQGPEFLTYFQNEAQLEKSRLLSDRFSAERPKGSFSTLEIQRTEQGDSAMYLCASSLRQGSPYQETQYFGPGTRLLVL.

The gene calls are TRBV7-9 and TRBJ2-1, with 7 bases that match TRBD1. Germline CDR1 reads SEHNR; CDR2 reads FQNEAQ (reference sequence). V shed 5 bases and J 1 base; nucleotides not matched to a gene: 5. CDR3 length: 15 amino acids. The CDR3 DNA reads as TGTGCCAGCAGCCCGGGACAGAAGTCCTACAATGAGCAGTTCTTC. Its protein product is CASSPGQKSYNEQFF. Looking up the rest from reference TRBV7-9 and TRBJ2-1 gives the full variable domain: DTGVSQNPRHKITKRGQNVTFRCDPISEHNRLYWYRQTLGQGPEFLTYFQNEAQLEKSRLLSDRFSAERPKGSFSTLEIQRTEQGDSAMYLCASSPGQKSYNEQFFGPGTRLTVL.

CDR3 nucleotide sequence: TGTGCCACGGGGGTCTTCTCTGGAAACACCATATATTTT. Amino acids: CATGVFSGNTIYF. The chain is built from TRBV19 and TRBJ1-3, with D maybe TRBD1 (5 bases). This CDR3 has 13 residues. Germline loops: CDR1 LNHDA, CDR2 SQIVND (reference sequence). Trimming removed 10 bases at V and 0 bases at J, with 10 bases between.

The chain is built from TRBV21-1 and TRBJ2-4; TRBD2, the table's D call, lacks a check against the DNA. TRBV21-1 is marked as a pseudogene. The CDR3 spans 15 residues. The CDR3 loop is CASSRIGPRGNIQYF. Here the CDR3 DNA reads TGTGCCAGCAGCAGAATCGGGCCTCGGGGAAACATTCAGTACTTC.